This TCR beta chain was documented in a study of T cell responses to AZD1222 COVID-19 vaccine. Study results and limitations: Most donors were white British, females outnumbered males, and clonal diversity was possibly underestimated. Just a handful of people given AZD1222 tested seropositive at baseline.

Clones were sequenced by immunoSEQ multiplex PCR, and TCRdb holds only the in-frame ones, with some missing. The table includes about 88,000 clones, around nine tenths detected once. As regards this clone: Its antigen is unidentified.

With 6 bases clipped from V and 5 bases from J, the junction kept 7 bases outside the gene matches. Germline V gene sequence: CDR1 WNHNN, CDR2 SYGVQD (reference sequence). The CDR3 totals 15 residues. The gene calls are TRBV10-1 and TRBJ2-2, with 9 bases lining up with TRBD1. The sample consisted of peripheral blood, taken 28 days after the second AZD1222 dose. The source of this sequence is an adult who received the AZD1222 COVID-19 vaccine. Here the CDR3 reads CASSPGQGRTGELFF. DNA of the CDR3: TGCGCCAGCAGCCCCGGACAGGGGAGAACCGGGGAGCTGTTTTTT.